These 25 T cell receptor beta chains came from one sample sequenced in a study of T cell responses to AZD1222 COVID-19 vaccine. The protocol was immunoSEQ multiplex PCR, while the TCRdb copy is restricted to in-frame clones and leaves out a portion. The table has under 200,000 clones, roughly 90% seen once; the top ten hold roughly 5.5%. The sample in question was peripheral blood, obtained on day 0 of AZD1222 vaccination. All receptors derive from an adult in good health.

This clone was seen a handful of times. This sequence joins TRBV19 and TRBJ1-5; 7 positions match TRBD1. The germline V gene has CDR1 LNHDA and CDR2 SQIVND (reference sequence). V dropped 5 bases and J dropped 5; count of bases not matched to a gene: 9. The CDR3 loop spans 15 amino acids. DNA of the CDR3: TGTGCCAGTAGTTCCGGGGACAGATCAGATCAGCCCCAGCATTTT. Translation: CASSSGDRSDQPQHF.

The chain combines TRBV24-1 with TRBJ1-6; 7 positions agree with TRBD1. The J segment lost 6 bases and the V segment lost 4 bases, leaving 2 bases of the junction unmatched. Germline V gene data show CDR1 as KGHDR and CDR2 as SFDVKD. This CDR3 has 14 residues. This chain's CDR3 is CATSEGTVNSPLHF. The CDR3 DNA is TGTGCCACCAGTGAGGGGACAGTTAATTCACCCCTCCACTTT.

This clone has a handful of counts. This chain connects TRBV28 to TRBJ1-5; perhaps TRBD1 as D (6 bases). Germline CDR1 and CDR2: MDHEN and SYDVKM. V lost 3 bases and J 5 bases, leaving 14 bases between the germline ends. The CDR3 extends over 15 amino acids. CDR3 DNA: TGTGCCAGCAGTTTGCAACAGGGCTACTATCAGCCCCAGCATTTT. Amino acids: CASSLQQGYYQPQHF.

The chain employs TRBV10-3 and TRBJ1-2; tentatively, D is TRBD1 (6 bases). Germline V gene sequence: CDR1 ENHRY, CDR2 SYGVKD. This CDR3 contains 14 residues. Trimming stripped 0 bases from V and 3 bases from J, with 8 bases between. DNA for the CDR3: TGTGCCATCAGTGAGTCAGCAGGGGACTATGGCTACACCTTC. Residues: CAISESAGDYGYTF.

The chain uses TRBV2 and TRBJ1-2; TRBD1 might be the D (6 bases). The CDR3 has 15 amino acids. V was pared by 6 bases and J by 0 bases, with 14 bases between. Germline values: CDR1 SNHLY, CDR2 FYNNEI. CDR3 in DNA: TGTGCCAGCAGCCGGAGACAGGAACCTAACTATGGCTACACCTTC. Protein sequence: CASSRRQEPNYGYTF.

The CDR3 reads CASSLAGESGYTF. In DNA, the CDR3 is TGCGCCAGCAGCTTGGCTGGGGAAAGTGGCTACACCTTC. The chain has TRBV5-1 and TRBJ1-2, with no clear D. V was cut by 0 bases and J by 7 bases, with 10 bases left in between. This CDR3 has 13 residues. Germline V gene lookup returns CDR1 SGHRS and CDR2 YFSETQ.

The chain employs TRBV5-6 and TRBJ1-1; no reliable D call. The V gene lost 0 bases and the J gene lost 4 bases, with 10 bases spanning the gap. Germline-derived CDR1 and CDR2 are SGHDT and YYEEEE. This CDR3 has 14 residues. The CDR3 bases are TGTGCCAGCAGCTTGGGCAGACCGAGCACTGAAGCTTTCTTT. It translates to CASSLGRPSTEAFF.

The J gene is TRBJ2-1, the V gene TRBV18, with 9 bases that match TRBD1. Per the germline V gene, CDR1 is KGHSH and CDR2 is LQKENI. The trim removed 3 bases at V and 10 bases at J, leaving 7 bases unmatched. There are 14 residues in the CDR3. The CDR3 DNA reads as TGTGCCAGCTCACCCCCGGGACAGGGTAACGAGCAGTTCTTC. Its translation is CASSPPGQGNEQFF.

CDR3 nucleotides: TGTGCCAGCAGTTTGGGACAGGGCGTAGGTCGTTCACCCCTCCACTTT. Translated, it gives CASSLGQGVGRSPLHF. J is TRBJ1-6 and V is TRBV27; 9 positions match TRBD1. This CDR3 has 16 residues. Germline V gives CDR1 MNHEY, CDR2 SMNVEV (reference sequence). V lost 3 bases, J lost 9 bases, and 9 bases stayed unmatched.

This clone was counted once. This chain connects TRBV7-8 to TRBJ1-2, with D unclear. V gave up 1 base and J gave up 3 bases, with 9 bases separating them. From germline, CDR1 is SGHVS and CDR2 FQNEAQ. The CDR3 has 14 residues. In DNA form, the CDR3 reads TGTGCCAGCAGCTTAGGGACGGCAGACTATGGCTACACCTTC. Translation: CASSLGTADYGYTF.

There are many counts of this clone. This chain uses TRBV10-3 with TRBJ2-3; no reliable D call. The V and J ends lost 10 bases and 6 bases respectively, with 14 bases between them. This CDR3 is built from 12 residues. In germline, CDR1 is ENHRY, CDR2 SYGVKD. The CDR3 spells CATYESRDTQYF. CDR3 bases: TGTGCCACCTACGAGAGTAGGGATACGCAGTATTTT.

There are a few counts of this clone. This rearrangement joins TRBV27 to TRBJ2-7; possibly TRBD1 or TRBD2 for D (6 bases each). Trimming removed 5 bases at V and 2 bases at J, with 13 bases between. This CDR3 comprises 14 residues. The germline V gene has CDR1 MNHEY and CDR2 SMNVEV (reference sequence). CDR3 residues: CASSARGGPYEQYF. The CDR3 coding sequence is TGTGCCAGCAGTGCCCGAGGGGGGCCCTACGAGCAGTACTTC.

The CDR3 bases are TGTGCCAGCAGGATTCGAAACCTTAACCTGGACCAAGAGACCCAGTACTTC. Amino acid sequence: CASRIRNLNLDQETQYF. This chain uses TRBV28 with TRBJ2-5; D remains ambiguous. The CDR3 is 17 residues long. The V and J ends lost 6 bases and 0 bases respectively, with 20 bases between them. Germline lookup yields CDR1 MDHEN and CDR2 SYDVKM.

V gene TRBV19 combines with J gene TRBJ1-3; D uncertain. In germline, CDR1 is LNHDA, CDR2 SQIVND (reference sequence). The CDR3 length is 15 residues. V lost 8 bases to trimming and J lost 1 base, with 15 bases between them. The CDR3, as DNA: TGTGCCAGTCGGCAACCTGGGGAATCTGGAAACACCATATATTTT. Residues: CASRQPGESGNTIYF.

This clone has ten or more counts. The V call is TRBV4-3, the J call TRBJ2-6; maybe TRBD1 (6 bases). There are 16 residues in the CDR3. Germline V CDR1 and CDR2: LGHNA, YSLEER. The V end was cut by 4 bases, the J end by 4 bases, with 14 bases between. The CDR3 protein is CASSPDTGSGANVLTF. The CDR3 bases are TGCGCCAGCAGCCCAGACACAGGGTCCGGGGCCAACGTCCTGACTTTC.

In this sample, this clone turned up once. CDR3 sequence: CASRLPDRNTEAFF. The DNA of the CDR3 is TGTGCCAGCAGGCTCCCCGACAGGAACACTGAAGCTTTCTTT. The rearrangement uses TRBV28 and TRBJ1-1; maybe TRBD1 (5 bases). The CDR3 is 14 amino acids. CDR1 MDHEN and CDR2 SYDVKM come from the germline V gene. Trimming removed 6 bases at V and 1 base at J, with 12 bases between.

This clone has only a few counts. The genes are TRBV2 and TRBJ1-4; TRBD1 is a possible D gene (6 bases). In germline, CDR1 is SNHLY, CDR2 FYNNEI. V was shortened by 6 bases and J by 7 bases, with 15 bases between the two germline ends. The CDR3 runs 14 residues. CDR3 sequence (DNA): TGTGCCAGCAGAGGACAGACGGATCGTGAAAAACTGTTTTTT. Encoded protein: CASRGQTDREKLFF.

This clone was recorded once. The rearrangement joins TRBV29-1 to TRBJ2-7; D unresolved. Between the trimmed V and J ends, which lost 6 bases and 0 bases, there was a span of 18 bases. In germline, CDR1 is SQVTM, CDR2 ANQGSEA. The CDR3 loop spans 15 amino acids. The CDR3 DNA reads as TGCAGCGTGGCAACCCGAATAGCTGACTCCTACGAGCAGTACTTC. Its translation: CSVATRIADSYEQYF.

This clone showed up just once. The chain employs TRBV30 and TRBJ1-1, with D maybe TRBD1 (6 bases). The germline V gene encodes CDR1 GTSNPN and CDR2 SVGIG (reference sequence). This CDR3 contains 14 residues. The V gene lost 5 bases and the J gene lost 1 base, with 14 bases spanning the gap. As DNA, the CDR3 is TGTGCCTGGGCAGCCGGGACAAAGAACACTGAAGCTTTCTTT. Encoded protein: CAWAAGTKNTEAFF.

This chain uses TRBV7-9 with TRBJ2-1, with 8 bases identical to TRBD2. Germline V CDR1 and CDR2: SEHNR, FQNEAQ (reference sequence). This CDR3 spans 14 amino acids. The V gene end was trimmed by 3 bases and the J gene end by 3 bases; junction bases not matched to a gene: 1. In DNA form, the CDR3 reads TGTGCCAGCAGCTTCGGGACTAGCTACAATGAGCAGTTCTTC. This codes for CASSFGTSYNEQFF.

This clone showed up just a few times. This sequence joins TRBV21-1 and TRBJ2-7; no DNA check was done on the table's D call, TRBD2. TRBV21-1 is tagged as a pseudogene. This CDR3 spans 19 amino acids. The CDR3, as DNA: TGTGCCAGCAGCAACTGTGGGAAAAGACATGGGGGGGAAAGGATTGGGCAGTACTTC. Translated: CASSNCGKRHGGERIGQYF.

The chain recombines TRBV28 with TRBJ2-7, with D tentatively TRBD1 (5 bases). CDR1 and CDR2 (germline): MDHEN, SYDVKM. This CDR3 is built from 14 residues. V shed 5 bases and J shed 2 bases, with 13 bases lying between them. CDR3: CASSLKQDTYEQYF. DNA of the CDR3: TGTGCCAGCAGTCTCAAACAGGATACCTACGAGCAGTACTTC. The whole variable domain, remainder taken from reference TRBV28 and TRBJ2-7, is DVKVTQSSRYLVKRTGEKVFLECVQDMDHENMFWYRQDPGLGLRLIYFSYDVKMKEKGDIPEGYSVSREKKERFSLILESASTNQTSMYLCASSLKQDTYEQYFGPGTRLTVT.

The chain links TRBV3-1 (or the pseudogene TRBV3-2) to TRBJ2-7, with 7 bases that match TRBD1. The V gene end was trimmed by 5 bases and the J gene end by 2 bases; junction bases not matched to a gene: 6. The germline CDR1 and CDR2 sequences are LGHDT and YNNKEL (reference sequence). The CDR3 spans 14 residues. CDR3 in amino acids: CASSNRDSPYEQYF. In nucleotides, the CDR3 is TGTGCCAGCAGCAACCGGGACAGTCCCTACGAGCAGTACTTC.

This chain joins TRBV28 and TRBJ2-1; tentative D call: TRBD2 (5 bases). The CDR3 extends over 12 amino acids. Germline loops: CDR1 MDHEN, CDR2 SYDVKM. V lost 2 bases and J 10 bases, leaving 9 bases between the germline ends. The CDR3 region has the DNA TGTGCCAGCAGTTTACGGACTCGCGAGCAGTTCTTC. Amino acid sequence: CASSLRTREQFF.

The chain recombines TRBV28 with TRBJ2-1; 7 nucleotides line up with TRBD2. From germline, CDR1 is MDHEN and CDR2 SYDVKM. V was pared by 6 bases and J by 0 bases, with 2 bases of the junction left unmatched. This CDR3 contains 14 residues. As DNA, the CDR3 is TGTGCCAGCAGATCTAGCGGCTCCTACAATGAGCAGTTCTTC. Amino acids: CASRSSGSYNEQFF.